This T cell receptor (beta chain) was found in a study of blood T cell repertoires in COVID-19. Study background: Sites across the United States, Italy and Spain contributed samples from acute and convalescent COVID-19. Nucleic acid was either cDNA or gDNA, and it came from T cells, B-cell-depleted T cells, or PBMCs.

Under the authors' procedure: For nucleated cells, counts were estimated from reference gene primer amplification. The assay was immunoSEQ multiplex PCR, and TCRdb's table has in-frame clones only and misses some. That table furnishes V, J and clone size, whereas the DNA furnished D and trimming. The data show approximately 76,000 clones, about 90% seen once. This clone came up once. Germline lookup yields CDR1 LNHNV and CDR2 YYDKDF (reference sequence). The length of the CDR3 is 14 residues. V lost 0 bases and J 4 bases, leaving 9 bases between the germline ends. Sample: peripheral blood. The receptor was derived from an elderly man in a cohort sampled during active COVID-19. V is TRBV15 and J is TRBJ1-1, with D possibly matching TRBD1 (6 bases). The CDR3 bases are TGTGCCACCAGCAGAGATAGGGGGTTCACTGAAGCTTTCTTT. This encodes CATSRDRGFTEAFF.